The entry below describes one TCR beta chain. The specificity of this receptor is unknown. Base quality data are lacking; no much larger clone is found one base away. The sample carries other DNA sequences with the same CDR3. This record belongs to a study of T cell repertoires in ileal Crohn's disease (dated by TCRdb to between 2019 and 2020). Describing the broader study: Median disease duration was approximately 8 years, and 35% to 40% of patients were identified as active smokers at the time of surgery. All patients had surgery for a complication: stricturing disease in around 61% and penetrating disease in around 40%. A total of around 150 mucosal samples from about 50 patients were sequenced, with samples obtained at several locations on the surgical specimen and at postoperative endoscopy. A prospective multicentre cohort supplied the 45 to 60 Crohn's disease patients whose TCR repertoires were analysed. Running in parallel with the study was a multicentre cohort set up to find predictors of early endoscopic recurrence following ileocolonic resection. Endoscopic postoperative recurrence was defined by a Rutgeerts score above i0. Roughly half of the patients were given postoperative therapy, with 11 receiving thiopurines and around 20 receiving anti-TNF agents.

Its CDR3 holds 16 amino acids, cysteine through phenylalanine. Just the 48-base CDR3 DNA is kept, in frame starting at base 1. Relative to germline, V is 6 bases shorter and J is 0 bases shorter, with 12 bases between their ends. From a lookup of the germline V gene (reference sequence), CDR1 and CDR2 are SEHNR and FQNEAQ. Adults with ileal or ileocolonic Crohn's disease for whom ileocolonic resection was indicated were considered eligible. Before DNA extraction, whole ileal mucosal biopsies were kept frozen at -80 degrees C. Genomic DNA was extracted from frozen whole biopsies using a TRizol-based method and was quantified with a NanoDrop 2000 spectrophotometer. Results the study describes overall, beyond this receptor: Mucosal CD4 and CD8 T cells were sorted and sequenced only in a subgroup of patients, whose size was not stated. Higher percentages of high-frequency clones at the time of surgery were linked to endoscopic recurrence, and every patient with clonality above 26.8% (18/57) had recurrence. A significantly higher proportion of clonal expansions was observed in active smokers at surgery than in non-smokers (approximately 26% vs 17%, p=0.02). Sorted CD8 T cells carried more high-frequency clones than CD4 T cells, suggesting mucosal expansions were mainly CD8.

Around 550 nanograms of biopsy DNA per sample were submitted for commercial TCRB immunosequencing. Adaptive Biotechnology amplified the CDR3 regions from genomic DNA with a two-step multiplex PCR designed to control amplification bias. In the first PCR, primers covered every V and J gene segment, and in the second PCR, barcodes and Illumina adapters were added. CDR3 libraries were sequenced using an Illumina instrument. In the source study's methods: The analysis used both the pipelines supplied by the vendor and custom analysis of the raw data in R/Bioconductor with R version 3.3.0. Clonality, ranging from 0 to 1, was calculated as the inverse of the normalised Shannon entropy of all productive clones. The repertoire share taken up by the top 100 clones defined high-frequency clones, and only clones that passed a 95% confidence test were kept. Repertoire diversity was measured with the Simpson index, and overlap between samples was measured with the Morisita-Horn index. TCRdb carries this immuneACCESS record with in-frame sequences only. Its versions omit some clonotypes, under half of them owing to an unresolved V gene in the studies checked, with the rest unexplained. For V, J and clone size, that table is used; D and trimming come from the DNA. A total of 1,800 or so clones appear in this sample, under 90% of them only once. 14% of the sample belongs to the ten largest clones.

Sequencing used ileal tissue. Rearrangement joined TRBV7-9 to TRBJ1-6; the D gene is possibly TRBD1, with 6 bases matching. The receptor was isolated from an adult with Crohn's disease. The CDR3 corresponds to CASSRQDSSYNSPLHF. The DNA is as follows: TGTGCCAGCAGTAGACAGGACAGCTCCTATAATTCACCCCTCCACTTT. The CDR3, completed at both ends by the reference TRBV7-9 and TRBJ1-6 genes, gives the full variable domain DTGVSQNPRHKITKRGQNVTFRCDPISEHNRLYWYRQTLGQGPEFLTYFQNEAQLEKSRLLSDRFSAERPKGSFSTLEIQRTEQGDSAMYLCASSRQDSSYNSPLHFGNGTRLTVT.